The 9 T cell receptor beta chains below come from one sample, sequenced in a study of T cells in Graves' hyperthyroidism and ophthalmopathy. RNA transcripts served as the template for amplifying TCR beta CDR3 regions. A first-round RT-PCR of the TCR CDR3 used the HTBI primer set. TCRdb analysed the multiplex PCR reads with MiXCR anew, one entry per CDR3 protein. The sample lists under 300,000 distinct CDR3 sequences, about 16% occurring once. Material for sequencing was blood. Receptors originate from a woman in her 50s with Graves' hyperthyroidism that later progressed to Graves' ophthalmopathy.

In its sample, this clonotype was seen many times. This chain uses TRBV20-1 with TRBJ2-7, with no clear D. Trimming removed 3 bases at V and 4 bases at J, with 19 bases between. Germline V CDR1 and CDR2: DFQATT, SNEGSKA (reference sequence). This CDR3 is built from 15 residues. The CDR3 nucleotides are TGCAGTGCTAGGGCTCCTTGGCGGCTTTCGTACGAGCAGTACTTC. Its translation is CSARAPWRLSYEQYF.

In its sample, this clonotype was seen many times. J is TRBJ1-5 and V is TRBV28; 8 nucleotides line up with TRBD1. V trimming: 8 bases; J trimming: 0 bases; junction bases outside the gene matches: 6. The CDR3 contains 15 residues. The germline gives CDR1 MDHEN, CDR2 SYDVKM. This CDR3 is CASGQGGFSNQPQHF. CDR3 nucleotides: TGTGCCAGCGGACAGGGCGGTTTTAGCAATCAGCCCCAGCATTTT. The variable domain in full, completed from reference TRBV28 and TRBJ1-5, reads DVKVTQSSRYLVKRTGEKVFLECVQDMDHENMFWYRQDPGLGLRLIYFSYDVKMKEKGDIPEGYSVSREKKERFSLILESASTNQTSMYLCASGQGGFSNQPQHFGDGTRLSIL.

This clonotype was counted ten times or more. As DNA, the CDR3 is TGTGCCAGCAGTTCCCCGGGTAGCAGCAATCAGCCCCAGCATTTT. Translation: CASSSPGSSNQPQHF. The chain employs TRBV28 and TRBJ1-5; D gene unclear. CDR1 is MDHEN, CDR2 SYDVKM, per germline. Trimming left V 4 bases short and J 1 base short, with 11 bases between. CDR3 length: 15 amino acids.

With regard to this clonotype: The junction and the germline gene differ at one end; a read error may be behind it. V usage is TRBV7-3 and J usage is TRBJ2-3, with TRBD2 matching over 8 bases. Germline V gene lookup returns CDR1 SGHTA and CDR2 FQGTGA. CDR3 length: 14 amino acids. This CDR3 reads CARSLGGGSDTQYF. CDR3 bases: TGTGCCCGCAGCTTGGGCGGGGGGAGTGATACGCAGTATTTT.

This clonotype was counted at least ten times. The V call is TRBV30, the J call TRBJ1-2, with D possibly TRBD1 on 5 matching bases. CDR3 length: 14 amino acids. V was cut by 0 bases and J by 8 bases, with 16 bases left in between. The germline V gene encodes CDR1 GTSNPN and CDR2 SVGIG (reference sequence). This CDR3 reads CAWSVGRVRGGYTF. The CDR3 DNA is TGTGCCTGGAGTGTTGGCAGGGTAAGGGGAGGCTACACCTTC.

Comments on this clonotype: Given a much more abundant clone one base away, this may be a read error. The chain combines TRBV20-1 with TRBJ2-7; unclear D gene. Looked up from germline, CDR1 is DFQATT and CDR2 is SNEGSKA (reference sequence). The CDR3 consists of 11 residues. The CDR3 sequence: CSARVGYGQYF. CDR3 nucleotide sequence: TGCAGTGCTAGAGTGGGTTACGGGCAGTACTTC.

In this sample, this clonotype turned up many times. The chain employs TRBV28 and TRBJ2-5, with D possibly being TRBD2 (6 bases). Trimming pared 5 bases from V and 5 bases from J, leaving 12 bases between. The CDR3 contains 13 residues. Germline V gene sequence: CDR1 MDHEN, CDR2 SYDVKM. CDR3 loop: CASSATRRETQYF. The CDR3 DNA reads TGTGCCAGCAGTGCGACTAGACGGGAGACCCAGTACTTC.

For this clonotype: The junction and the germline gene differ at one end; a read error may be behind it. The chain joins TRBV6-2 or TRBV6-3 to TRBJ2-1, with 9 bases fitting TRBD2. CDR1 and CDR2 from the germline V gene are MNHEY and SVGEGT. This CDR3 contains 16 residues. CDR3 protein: CASSYGSSGRPDERFF. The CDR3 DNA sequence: TGTGCCAGCAGTTACGGGAGTAGCGGGAGACCCGATGAGCGGTTCTTC.

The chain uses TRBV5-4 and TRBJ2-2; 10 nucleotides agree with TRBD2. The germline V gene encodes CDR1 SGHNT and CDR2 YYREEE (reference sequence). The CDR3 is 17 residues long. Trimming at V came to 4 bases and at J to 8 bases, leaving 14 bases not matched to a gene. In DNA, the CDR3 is TGTGCCAGCAGCGGACCTCTAGCGGGAGCCCGCCCGGGGGAGCTGTTTTTT. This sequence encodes CASSGPLAGARPGELFF.